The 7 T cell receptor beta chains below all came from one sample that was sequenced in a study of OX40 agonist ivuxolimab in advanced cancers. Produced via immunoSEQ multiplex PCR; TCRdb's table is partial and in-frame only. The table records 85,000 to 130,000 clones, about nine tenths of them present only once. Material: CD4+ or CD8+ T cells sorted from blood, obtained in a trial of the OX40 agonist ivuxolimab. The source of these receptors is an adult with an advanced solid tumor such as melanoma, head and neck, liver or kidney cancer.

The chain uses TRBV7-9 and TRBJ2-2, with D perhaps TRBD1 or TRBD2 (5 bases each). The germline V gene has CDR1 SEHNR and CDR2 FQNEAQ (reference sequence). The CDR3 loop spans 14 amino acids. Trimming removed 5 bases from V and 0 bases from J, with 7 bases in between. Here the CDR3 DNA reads TGTGCCAGCAGCCGGGGACCGAACACCGGGGAGCTGTTTTTT. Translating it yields CASSRGPNTGELFF.

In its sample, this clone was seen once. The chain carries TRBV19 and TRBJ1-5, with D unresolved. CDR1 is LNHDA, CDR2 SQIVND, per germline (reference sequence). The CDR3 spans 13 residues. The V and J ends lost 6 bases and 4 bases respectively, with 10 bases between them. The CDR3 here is CASSLSVNQPQHF. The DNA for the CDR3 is TGTGCCAGTAGCCTCAGTGTAAATCAGCCCCAGCATTTT.

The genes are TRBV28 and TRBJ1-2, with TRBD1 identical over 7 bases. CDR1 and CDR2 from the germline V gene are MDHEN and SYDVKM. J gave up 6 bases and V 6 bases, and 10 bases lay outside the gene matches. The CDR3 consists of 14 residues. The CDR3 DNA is TGTGCCAGCAGCCCTACGGACAGGACGAATGGCTACACCTTC. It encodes CASSPTDRTNGYTF.

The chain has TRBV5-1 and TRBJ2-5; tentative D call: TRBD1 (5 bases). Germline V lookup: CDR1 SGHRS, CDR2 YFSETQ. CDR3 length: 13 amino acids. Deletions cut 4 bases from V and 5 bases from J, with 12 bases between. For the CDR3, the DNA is TGCGCCAGCAGCCCCCAGGGTTCTGAGACCCAGTACTTC. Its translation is CASSPQGSETQYF. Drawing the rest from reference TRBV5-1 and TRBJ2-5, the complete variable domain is KAGVTQTPRYLIKTRGQQVTLSCSPISGHRSVSWYQQTPGQGLQFLFEYFSETQRNKGNFPGRFSGRQFSNSRSEMNVSTLELGDSALYLCASSPQGSETQYFGPGTRLLVL.

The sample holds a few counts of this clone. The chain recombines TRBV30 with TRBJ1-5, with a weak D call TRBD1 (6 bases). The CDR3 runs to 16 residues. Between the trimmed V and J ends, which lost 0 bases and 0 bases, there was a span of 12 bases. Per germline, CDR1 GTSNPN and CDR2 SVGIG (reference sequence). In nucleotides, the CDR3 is TGTGCCTGGAGTGTACCCGGGACATATAGCAATCAGCCCCAGCATTTT. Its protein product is CAWSVPGTYSNQPQHF.

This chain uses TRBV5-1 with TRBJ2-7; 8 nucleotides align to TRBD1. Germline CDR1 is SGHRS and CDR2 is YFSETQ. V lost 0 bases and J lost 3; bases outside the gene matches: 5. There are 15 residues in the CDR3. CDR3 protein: CASSLVQGVIYEQYF. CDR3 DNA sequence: TGCGCCAGCAGCTTGGTACAGGGGGTAATCTACGAGCAGTACTTC.

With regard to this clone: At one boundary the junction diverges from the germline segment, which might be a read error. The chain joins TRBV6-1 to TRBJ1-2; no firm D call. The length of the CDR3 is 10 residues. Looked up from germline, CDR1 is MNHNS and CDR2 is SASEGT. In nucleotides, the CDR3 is TGTGCCAGCAGGGAAGGTGGCTACACCTTC. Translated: CASREGGYTF.